Presented here are 11 T cell receptor beta chains from one specimen sequenced in a study of OX40 agonist ivuxolimab in advanced cancers. Preparation of the library involved the immunoSEQ multiplex PCR assay. TCRdb mirrors the immuneACCESS table, restricted to in-frame sequences. Some clones are absent from its copies; in checked studies, under half trace to an unresolved V gene, and the reason for the others is unknown. Recorded for this sample are about 60,000 clones; around 87% of them occurred a single time. In total, the top ten clones hold approximately 16% of the sample. Sequences were derived from CD4+ or CD8+ T cells sorted from blood, sampled in a trial of the OX40 agonist ivuxolimab. The receptors were gathered from an adult with an advanced solid tumor such as melanoma, head and neck, liver or kidney cancer.

The V call is TRBV6-6, the J call TRBJ2-1, with a weak D call TRBD2 (5 bases). The CDR3 length is 14 residues. V lost 6 bases and J 8 bases, leaving 17 bases between the germline ends. CDR1 is MNHNY and CDR2 is SVGAGI in the germline V gene (reference sequence). The CDR3, as DNA: TGTGCCAGCAGCAAAGCGGCCCGTCGGGATGAGCAGTTCTTC. This codes for CASSKAARRDEQFF.

J is TRBJ1-3 and V is TRBV18, with D maybe TRBD1 (5 bases). Trimming removed 3 bases at V and 0 bases at J, with 12 bases between. The length of the CDR3 is 16 residues. CDR1 KGHSH and CDR2 LQKENI come from the germline V gene. Here the CDR3 DNA reads TGTGCCAGCTCACCGGGACGCCCCGTCTCTGGAAACACCATATATTTT. Translated: CASSPGRPVSGNTIYF. Complete variable domain (other parts from reference TRBV18 and TRBJ1-3): NAGVMQNPRHLVRRRGQEARLRCSPMKGHSHVYWYRQLPEEGLKFMVYLQKENIIDESGMPKERFSAEFPKEGPSILRIQQVVRGDSAAYFCASSPGRPVSGNTIYFGEGSWLTVV.

The V gene is TRBV5-1, the J gene TRBJ2-1; 12 bases are shared with TRBD2. Germline values: CDR1 SGHRS, CDR2 YFSETQ. The CDR3 length is 16 residues. J was trimmed by 8 bases and V by 1 base; bases with no gene match: 7. Here the CDR3 reads CASSLYLAGGSDEQFF. CDR3 DNA sequence: TGCGCCAGCAGCTTGTACCTAGCGGGAGGGAGCGATGAGCAGTTCTTC.

The chain has TRBV2 and TRBJ2-2; a weak D match, TRBD2 (5 bases). The CDR3 is made up of 14 amino acids. The V end lost 5 bases, the J end lost 0 bases, and 7 bases lay between the germline ends. Germline values: CDR1 SNHLY, CDR2 FYNNEI. CDR3 coding DNA: TGTGCCAGCAGTTTACTAGCGAACACCGGGGAGCTGTTTTTT. This gives the protein CASSLLANTGELFF.

This clone was recorded once. The chain couples TRBV9 to TRBJ2-7; 14 nucleotides match TRBD2. CDR3 length: 18 residues. The J segment lost 4 bases and the V segment lost 0 bases, leaving 9 bases of the junction unmatched. Per germline, CDR1 SGDLS and CDR2 YYNGEE. CDR3 bases: TGTGCCAGCAGCGTAGGGGGGACTAGCGGGAGTGGCGGGTACGAGCAGTACTTC. Translated, it gives CASSVGGTSGSGGYEQYF.

The rearrangement uses TRBV5-1 and TRBJ2-7, with a possible D match to TRBD2 (6 bases). The CDR3 sequence is 14 residues long. V was trimmed by 3 bases and J by 4 bases, leaving 14 bases between them. Germline lookup yields CDR1 SGHRS and CDR2 YFSETQ. The CDR3 sequence is CASSYGTPYYEQYF. The DNA for the CDR3 is TGCGCCAGCAGCTACGGGACTCCATATTACGAGCAGTACTTC.

This chain joins TRBV5-8 and TRBJ2-7, with D perhaps being TRBD1 or TRBD2 (6 bases each). The CDR3 spans 14 residues. The V gene's germline CDR1 is SGHTS and CDR2 YDEGEE. Trimming pared 3 bases from V and 1 base from J, leaving 11 bases between. The CDR3, as DNA: TGTGCCAGCAGCTGGGGGGCGGAGTCCTACGAGCAGTACTTC. Amino acids: CASSWGAESYEQYF.

The chain couples TRBV7-9 to TRBJ2-3; 7 nucleotides match TRBD1. This CDR3 spans 15 amino acids. Unmatched junction bases numbered 11, after V lost 5 bases and J lost 6 bases. The germline V gene encodes CDR1 SEHNR and CDR2 FQNEAQ (reference sequence). For the CDR3, the DNA is TGTGCCAGCAGCAACAGGGGTGGCGGGTCCGATACGCAGTATTTT. Translated: CASSNRGGGSDTQYF.

This clone has only one observation. The chain recombines TRBV4-1 with TRBJ2-5, with no clear D. This CDR3 has 12 amino acids. Germline CDR1 reads MGHRA; CDR2 reads YSYEKL. Trimming stripped 2 bases from V and 5 bases from J, with 6 bases between. CDR3 in amino acids: CASSQPQETQYF. CDR3 sequence (DNA): TGCGCCAGCAGCCAACCCCAGGAGACCCAGTACTTC.

This clone was found once. In DNA, the CDR3 is TGTGCCTGGAGTGCAGGGGGTAGTATGGGAGATACGCAGTATTTT. This sequence encodes CAWSAGGSMGDTQYF. The J gene is TRBJ2-3, the V gene TRBV30; 7 bases line up with TRBD1. Per germline, CDR1 GTSNPN and CDR2 SVGIG (reference sequence). J lost 5 bases, V lost 1 base, and 9 bases had no gene match. The CDR3 totals 15 residues.

CDR3 nucleotides: TGTGCCAGCAGTTCCGCCCACGGGGAAAACTACGAGCAGTACTTC. It translates to CASSSAHGENYEQYF. This sequence joins TRBV28 and TRBJ2-7; D might be TRBD2 (5 bases). CDR1 and CDR2 (germline): MDHEN, SYDVKM. V gave up 4 bases and J gave up 3 bases, with 16 bases separating them. The CDR3 length is 15 residues.